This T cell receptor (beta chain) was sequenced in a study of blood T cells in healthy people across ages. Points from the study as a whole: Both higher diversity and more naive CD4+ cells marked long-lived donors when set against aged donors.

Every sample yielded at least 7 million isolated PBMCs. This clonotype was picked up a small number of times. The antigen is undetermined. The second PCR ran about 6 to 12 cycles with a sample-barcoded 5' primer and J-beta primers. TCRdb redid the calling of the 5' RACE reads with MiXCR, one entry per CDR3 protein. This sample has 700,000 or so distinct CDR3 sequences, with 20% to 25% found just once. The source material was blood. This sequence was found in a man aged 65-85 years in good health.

CDR3 amino acids: CASSLYRGTETNEQFF. Here the CDR3 DNA reads TGTGCCAGCAGTTTATACAGGGGTACAGAGACGAATGAGCAGTTCTTC. The J gene is TRBJ2-5, the V gene TRBV12-3 or TRBV12-4; 7 nucleotides match TRBD1. The DNA end favors TRBJ2-1, so the J call may be wrong. CDR3 size: 16 residues.